This TCR beta chain was captured in a study of cytomegalovirus exposure and HLA in healthy donors (TCRdb year 2017). Looking at the study overall: An earlier analysis of roughly 570 of the donors reported about 280 Gb of sequence data and around 100 million unique TCR beta sequences obtained from about 200 million T cells. An early release covering roughly 640 HLA-typed donors comprised approximately 300 gigabases of sequencing data and around 80 million unique TCR sequences. Among the roughly 390 genotyped donors, around 81% belonged to the genetic ancestry cluster associated with self-reported Caucasian donors. The study aimed to test whether signatures of past pathogen exposure could be identified by cataloging public T cell receptors. The T cell repertoires of 666 subjects were profiled by immunosequencing and related to cytomegalovirus serostatus. Besides the first cohort of around 700 subjects, a separate validation cohort made up of over 95 different subjects was used. To predict cytomegalovirus infection status, the study combined high-throughput TCR immunosequencing, statistical association of individual TCRs with disease status, and machine learning. A later analysis re-examined previously published TCR beta repertoires from hundreds of donors and added high-resolution HLA genotyping to investigate patterns of TCR occurrence. Rather than using new phenotypic data, the later analysis identified candidate immune exposures from TCR beta sequences and from how often those sequences occurred across donors. An earlier analysis of some 500 of the donors used high-throughput TCR beta sequencing to judge whether each TCR beta V gene segment behaved as functional or pseudogenic. Donor age, sex, ethnicity and CMV serostatus were collected together with the repertoire data. In a later genetic analysis, genome-wide SNP genotypes for 398 of the 666 donors were used, and that subset was treated as a discovery cohort. Every repertoire in the discovery cohort had been generated on one and the same sequencing platform. Class I and class II HLA loci were covered by the typing at four-digit resolution. Typing coverage varied by locus: roughly 629-630 donors for A, B, C, DRB1 and DQB1; around 560 for DQA1; some 610 for DPA1; 400 to 480 for DPB1. Roughly five DR-DQ haplotypes were handled as single units for association and clustering, since linkage in the cohort was strong. Among some 410 genotyped donors of the cohort, an average of about 240,000 unique TCR beta nucleotide sequences were sequenced per donor, about a sixth of them non-productive. General findings and caveats noted by the study authors: A later analysis associated 15,000 to 20,000 TCR beta sequences with specific HLA alleles at a false discovery rate of 0.05. The classifier was reported to diagnose cytomegalovirus status with high specificity and sensitivity in both the original cohort and the validation cohort. In vitro tests confirmed that a few of the cytomegalovirus-associated TCR beta chains recognize cytomegalovirus antigens. Because some donors lacked HLA typing at each locus, the association tests relied only on the typed subset. According to the authors, the approach could potentially be generalized to other disease states and immunological phenotypes. Most TCR sequences were observed very rarely across donors, whereas some public TCRs were present in many individuals. Because counts were too low, seventeen rarely observed V segments, including chromosome 9 orphons, were excluded from the earlier analysis of roughly 580 of the donors. Correlated functional status among segregating V segments might be attributable to linkage disequilibrium, but an unknown experimental factor could not be ruled out. Assigning TCR associations to individual alleles was difficult when HLA alleles, especially DR and DQ, strongly co-occurred. According to a later analysis, most CMV-associated TCR beta chains appeared to be HLA-restricted, and the HLA associations seemed to be driven largely by CMV exposure. In a later genetic analysis, fewer N-insertions in productive TCRs were reported among donors in an Asian-associated ancestry cluster than the roughly 700-donor mean. Several of the top co-occurrence clusters appeared to be linked to parvovirus B19, influenza, CMV and Epstein-Barr virus, according to a later analysis. In a later genetic analysis, a missense DCLRE1C variant was associated with V-gene and J-gene trimming of TCR beta chains, and the association was replicated in an independent cohort. For the cohort, immune exposure information was limited to CMV serostatus. In a later analysis, the rate of TCR association differed among HLA loci, with DRB1 alleles having the most associated TCRs and HLA-C alleles having the fewest. The study listed 164 TCR beta chains as associated with cytomegalovirus. Roughly uniform sequencing depth across donors was assumed in presence/absence analyses, although this assumption may not hold. In an earlier analysis of around 600 of the donors, most TCR beta V segments appeared in productive rearrangements about 87% or about 30% of the time, broadly matching IMGT annotations. The sequencing pipeline was judged likely to have produced a cluster of highly shared sequence variants as a technical artifact. A further reported finding was that TCR beta sequences accurately predicted the HLA-A and HLA-B alleles for most subjects in the first cohort. Compared with equally common non-associated chains, HLA-associated TCR beta chains in a later analysis were more clonally expanded and had lower generation probabilities. The cohort was sequenced for TCR beta chains only, and without alpha or paired-chain data the features that could be detected were limited. Some IMGT-functional V segments, including TRBV6-2 and TRBV6-3, could not be told apart with the 87-base-pair reads, so those segments were excluded.

This clone was recorded once. Its antigen is unknown. No base-level quality is on record; no much larger clone is a single base apart. The germline V gene supplies CDR1 SGHDT and CDR2 YYEEEE. The CDR3 has 18 amino acids, counting the end cysteine and phenylalanine. Just CDR3 DNA is preserved here, 54 bases in frame from base 1. Trimming accounts for 4 bases at V and 1 base at J, while the number of junction bases matched to no gene is 16. The cohort was made up of roughly 670 healthy bone marrow donors. Cohort members were all nominally healthy when sampled, although unrecorded immune exposures were likely present. The donor was CMV seropositive and was included in the group of some 290 seropositive cohort members. A peripheral blood sample was collected from each donor, and TCR beta sequencing was performed on peripheral blood mononuclear cells. Genomic DNA extraction from the blood cell samples was performed with the Qiagen DNeasy Blood Extraction Kit.

Library prep was done by the immunoSEQ multiplex PCR assay. For the multiplex PCR, a mixture combining 60 forward primers for TCR Vbeta segments and 13 reverse primers for TCR Jbeta segments was used. Amplification of the CDR3 region of rearranged TCR beta genes was performed with a multiplex PCR assay on genomic DNA. The Illumina HiSeq System was used to sequence the amplified TCR beta libraries as 87-base-pair reads. As for the original processing: A later analysis tallied roughly 78 million unique TCR beta chains across the 660 or so repertoires, and roughly 11 million of those chains were shared by two or more donors. Raw reads were error-corrected and collapsed into unique sequences by a nearest-neighbor algorithm in which closely related sequences were merged to remove PCR and sequencing errors. V, D and J gene segments were assigned by aligning CDR3 sequences to IMGT reference sequences. For a sequence to be retained, a match of at least six nucleotides to both a V gene segment and a J gene segment was required. A rearrangement counted as productive if the CDR3 had no stop codons and remained in frame with V and J, and every other rearrangement counted as non-productive. Following IMGT convention, CDR3 was defined as the stretch from the second conserved V-encoded cysteine up to the conserved J-encoded phenylalanine. The earlier analysis of about 620 of the donors excluded sequences that lacked an unambiguous match to a single V gene segment. An earlier analysis of several hundred of the donors classified V segments as functional when productive rearrangements were above 56.7% and as segregating when the standard deviation between donors was above 5%. A statistical classification framework was built for diagnosing cytomegalovirus status from the catalog of TCR beta chain sequences. A later analysis assigned V and J genes by comparing TCR nucleotide sequences with IMGT/GENE-DB human TR gene sequences. In a later analysis, CDR3 sequences and most-parsimonious VDJ recombination scenarios were assigned using the TCRdist pipeline. In a later analysis, each TCR beta chain was defined by its CDR3 amino acid sequence together with its V-gene family, and reads without a unique V-gene family were excluded. A later analysis removed roughly 590 highly shared, low-generation-probability nucleotide sequences to deal with suspected cross-contamination and a sequencing artifact. A later analysis calculated a clonal expansion index for each public chain from normalized within-repertoire ranks of inferred template counts. Generation probabilities in a later analysis came from a VDJ recombination model fitted to out-of-frame rearrangements, and those results were checked against IGoR. Hypergeometric tests were used in a later analysis to score TCR-TCR, TCR-HLA and TCR-CMV co-occurrence, with a repertoire-size bias correction applied to the TCR pairs. In a later analysis, false discovery rates were estimated by permuting HLA or CMV assignments 20 times. A later analysis grouped co-occurring TCRs with DBSCAN, adding TCRdist sequence similarity when clustering within HLA-allele-positive subsets. For co-occurrence clustering, repertoires with fewer than 30,000 or more than 120,000 public chains were excluded, along with five or six repertoires with anomalous nucleotide sharing. Held by TCRdb, this immuneACCESS table contains in-frame sequences only and omits some clones. Under half of the omission traces to an unresolved V gene where checked; the cause of the rest is unknown. The V and J calls and the clone size are those of that table, but D and trimming were determined from the DNA. The sample profile shows some 100,000 clones; 79% of them were found once. The biggest ten clones account for around 3.5% of the sample.

The chain was built from TRBV5-6 and TRBJ1-1, with 7 middle bases fitting TRBD1. Material for sequencing was PBMCs. The TCR originated in a male donor in good health and CMV-seropositive. The CDR3 protein: CASSQAIRGRGSNTEAFF. The DNA reads TGTGCCAGCAGCCAGGCCATCAGGGGGAGAGGGTCGAACACTGAAGCTTTCTTT.